A selection of T cell receptor beta chains follows, all from one sample in a study of Ad26.COV2.S vaccination and SARS-CoV-2 variants. Profiled with immunoSEQ multiplex PCR; TCRdb holds only in-frame clones, not every one. This table holds fewer than 400,000 clones, approximately 91% found once. The sample here was peripheral blood, taken in a trial of Ad26.COV2.S vaccine versus placebo. The receptors come from a person between 18 and 65 years old who received the Ad26.COV2.S COVID-19 vaccine or a placebo. Both conserved end residues are part of each CDR3. The D gene is left open where the match is weak. The size of a clone is reported for some rows only, either as once, few or many, or as a class for expanded clones.

v_call	clone_size	j_call	d_call	cdr3_length	cdr3_nt	cdr3_aa
TRBV6-2/TRBV6-3	once	TRBJ2-5	NA	15	TGTGCCAGCAGTTACATCGGTGGCGACGGGGAGACCCAGTACTTC	CASSYIGGDGETQYF
TRBV4-3	NA	TRBJ1-1	NA	15	TGCGCCAGCAGCCAAGACCACCCGGCGGGCACTGAAGCTTTCTTT	CASSQDHPAGTEAFF
TRBV15	NA	TRBJ1-5	NA	14	TGTGCCACCAGCAGGGACGTTAGCAATCAGCCCCAGCATTTT	CATSRDVSNQPQHF
TRBV27	NA	TRBJ1-2	TRBD1	16	TGTGCCAGCAGTTTTCTTCCAGGACAGGGGCCGGGCGGCTACACCTTC	CASSFLPGQGPGGYTF
TRBV7-8	few	TRBJ1-2	NA	16	TGTGCCAGCAGCTTAGAATCTCTCCGAGGGGGGTATGGCTACACCTTC	CASSLESLRGGYGYTF
TRBV10-3	NA	TRBJ1-2	NA	14	TGTGCCATCAGTACCCGCGGAGCTAACTATGGCTACACCTTC	CAISTRGANYGYTF
TRBV11-2	NA	TRBJ1-4	NA	14	TGTGCCAGCAGCTTATACAGCGAGAATGAAAAACTGTTTTTT	CASSLYSENEKLFF
TRBV19	NA	TRBJ2-7	NA	14	TGTGCCAGTAGCGGGGGGGACAGCTCATATGAGCAGTACTTC	CASSGGDSSYEQYF
TRBV11-2	once	TRBJ1-1	NA	14	TGTGCCAGCAGCTTAGGGGGGATGAACACTGAAGCTTTCTTT	CASSLGGMNTEAFF
TRBV6-2/TRBV6-3	NA	TRBJ2-5	TRBD2	13	TGTGCCAGCAGTCTAGCGGGGATCGAGACCCAGTACTTC	CASSLAGIETQYF
TRBV10-3	once	TRBJ1-2	NA	13	TGTGCCATCAGTGACCCGAGAAACTATGGCTACACCTTC	CAISDPRNYGYTF